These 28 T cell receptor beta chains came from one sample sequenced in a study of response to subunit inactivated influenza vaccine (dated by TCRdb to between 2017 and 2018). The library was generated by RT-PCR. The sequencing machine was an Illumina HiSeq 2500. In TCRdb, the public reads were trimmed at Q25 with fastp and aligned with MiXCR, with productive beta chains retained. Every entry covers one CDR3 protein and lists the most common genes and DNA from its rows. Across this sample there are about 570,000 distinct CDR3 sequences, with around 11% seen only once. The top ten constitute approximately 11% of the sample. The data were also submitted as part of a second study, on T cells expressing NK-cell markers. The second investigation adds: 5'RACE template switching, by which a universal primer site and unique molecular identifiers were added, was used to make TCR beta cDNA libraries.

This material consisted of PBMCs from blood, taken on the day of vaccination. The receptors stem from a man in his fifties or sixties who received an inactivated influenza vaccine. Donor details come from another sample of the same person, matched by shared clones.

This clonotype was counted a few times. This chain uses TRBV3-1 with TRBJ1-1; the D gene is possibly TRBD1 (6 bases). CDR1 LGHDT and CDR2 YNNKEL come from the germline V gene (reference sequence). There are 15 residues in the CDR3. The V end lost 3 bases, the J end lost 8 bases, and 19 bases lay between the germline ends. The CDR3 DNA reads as TGTGCCAGCAGCCATCAAATCGGGGGCGCGGGGGAAGCTTTCTTT. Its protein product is CASSHQIGGAGEAFF.

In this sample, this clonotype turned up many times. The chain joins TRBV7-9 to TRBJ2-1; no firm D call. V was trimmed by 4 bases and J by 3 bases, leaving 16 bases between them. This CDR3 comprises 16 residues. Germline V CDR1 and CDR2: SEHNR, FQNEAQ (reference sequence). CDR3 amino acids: CASSSAERYGYNEQFF. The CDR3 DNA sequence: TGTGCCAGCAGCTCCGCGGAGCGATATGGCTACAATGAGCAGTTCTTC.

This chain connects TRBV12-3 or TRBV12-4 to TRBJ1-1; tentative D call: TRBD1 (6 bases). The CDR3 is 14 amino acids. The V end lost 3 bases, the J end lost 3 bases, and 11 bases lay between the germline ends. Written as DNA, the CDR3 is TGTGCCAGCAGTTTCCAGGGGAGGGACACTGAAGCTTTCTTT. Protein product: CASSFQGRDTEAFF.

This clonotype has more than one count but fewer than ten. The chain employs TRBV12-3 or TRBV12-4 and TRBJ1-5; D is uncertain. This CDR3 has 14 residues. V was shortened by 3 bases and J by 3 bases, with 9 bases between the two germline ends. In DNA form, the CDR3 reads TGTGCCAGCAGTTTTGGAACACCCAATCAGCCCCAGCATTTT. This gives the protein CASSFGTPNQPQHF.

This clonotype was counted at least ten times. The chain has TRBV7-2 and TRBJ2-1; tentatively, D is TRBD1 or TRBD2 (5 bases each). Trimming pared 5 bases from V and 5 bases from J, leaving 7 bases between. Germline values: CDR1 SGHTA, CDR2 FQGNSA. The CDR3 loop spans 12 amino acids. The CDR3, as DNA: TGTGCCAGCAGCCCGGGGCACAATGAGCAGTTCTTC. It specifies CASSPGHNEQFF.

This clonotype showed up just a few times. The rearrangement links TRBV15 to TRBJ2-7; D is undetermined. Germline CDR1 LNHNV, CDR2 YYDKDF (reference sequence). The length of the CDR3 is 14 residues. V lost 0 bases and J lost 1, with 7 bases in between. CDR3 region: CATSRDVASYEQYF. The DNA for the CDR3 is TGTGCCACCAGCAGAGATGTGGCGTCCTACGAGCAGTACTTC. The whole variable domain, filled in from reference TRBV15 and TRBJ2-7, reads DAMVIQNPRYQVTQFGKPVTLSCSQTLNHNVMYWYQQKSSQAPKLLFHYYDKDFNNEADTPDNFQSRRPNTSFCFLDIRSPGLGDTAMYLCATSRDVASYEQYFGPGTRLTVT.

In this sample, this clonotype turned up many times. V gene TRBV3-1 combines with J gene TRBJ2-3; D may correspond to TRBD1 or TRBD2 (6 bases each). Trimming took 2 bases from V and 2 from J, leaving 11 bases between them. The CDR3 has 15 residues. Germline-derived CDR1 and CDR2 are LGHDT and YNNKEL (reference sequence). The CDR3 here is CASSQTGTYTDTQYF. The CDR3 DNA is TGTGCCAGCAGCCAAACAGGGACTTACACAGATACGCAGTATTTT.

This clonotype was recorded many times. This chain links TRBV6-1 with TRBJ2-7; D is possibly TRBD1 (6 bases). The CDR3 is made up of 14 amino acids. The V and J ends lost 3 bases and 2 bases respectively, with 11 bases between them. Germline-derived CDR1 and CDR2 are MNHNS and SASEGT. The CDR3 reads CASSDDRTPYEQYF. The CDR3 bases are TGTGCCAGCAGTGACGACAGGACCCCCTACGAGCAGTACTTC.

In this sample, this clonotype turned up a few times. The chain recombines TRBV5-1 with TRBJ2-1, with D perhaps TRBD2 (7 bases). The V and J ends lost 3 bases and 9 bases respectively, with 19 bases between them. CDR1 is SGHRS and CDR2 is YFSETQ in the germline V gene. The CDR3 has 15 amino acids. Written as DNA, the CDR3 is TGCGCCAGCAGCTCAATGGCCTCGGCGGGGGCTGAGCAGTTCTTC. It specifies CASSSMASAGAEQFF.

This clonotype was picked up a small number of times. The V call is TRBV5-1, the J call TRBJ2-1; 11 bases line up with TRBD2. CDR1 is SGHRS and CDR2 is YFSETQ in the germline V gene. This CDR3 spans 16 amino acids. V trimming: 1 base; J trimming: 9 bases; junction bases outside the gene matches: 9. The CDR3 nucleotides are TGCGCCAGCAGCTTGTATACTAGCGGGAGTCTTGCTGAGCAGTTCTTC. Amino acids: CASSLYTSGSLAEQFF.

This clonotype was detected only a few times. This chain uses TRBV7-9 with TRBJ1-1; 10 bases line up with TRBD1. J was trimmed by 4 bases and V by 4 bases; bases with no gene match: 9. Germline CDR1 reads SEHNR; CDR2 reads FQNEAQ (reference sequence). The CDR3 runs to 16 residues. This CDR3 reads CASSSPGQGSRTEAFF. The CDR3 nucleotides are TGTGCCAGCAGCTCACCGGGACAGGGGAGTCGCACTGAAGCTTTCTTT.

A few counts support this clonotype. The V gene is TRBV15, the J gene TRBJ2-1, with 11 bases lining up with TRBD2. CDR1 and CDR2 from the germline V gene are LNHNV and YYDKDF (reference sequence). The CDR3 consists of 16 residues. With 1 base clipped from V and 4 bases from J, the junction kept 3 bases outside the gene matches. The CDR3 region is CATSRGTSGGYNEQFF. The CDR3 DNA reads TGTGCCACCAGCAGAGGAACTAGCGGGGGTTACAATGAGCAGTTCTTC.

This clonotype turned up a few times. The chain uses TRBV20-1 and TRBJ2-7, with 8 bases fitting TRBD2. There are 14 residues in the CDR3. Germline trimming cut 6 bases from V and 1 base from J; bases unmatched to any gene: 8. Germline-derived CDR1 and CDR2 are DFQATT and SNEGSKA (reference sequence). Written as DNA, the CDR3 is TGCAGTGCGAGGAGCGGGAGCCGATCCTACGAGCAGTACTTC. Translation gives CSARSGSRSYEQYF.

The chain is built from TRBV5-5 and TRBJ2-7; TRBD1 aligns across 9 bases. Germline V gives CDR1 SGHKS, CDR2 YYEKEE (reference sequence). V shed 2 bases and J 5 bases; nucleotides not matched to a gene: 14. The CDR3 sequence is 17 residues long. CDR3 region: CASSLEYRGLVGNEQYF. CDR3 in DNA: TGTGCCAGCAGCTTAGAGTACAGGGGGCTGGTAGGGAACGAGCAGTACTTC.

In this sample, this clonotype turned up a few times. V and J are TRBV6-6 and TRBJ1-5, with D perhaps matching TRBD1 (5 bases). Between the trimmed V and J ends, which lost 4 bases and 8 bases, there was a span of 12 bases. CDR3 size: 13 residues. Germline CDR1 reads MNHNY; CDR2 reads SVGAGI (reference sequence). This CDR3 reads CASSSPSGEPQHF. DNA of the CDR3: TGTGCCAGCAGTTCCCCCTCGGGGGAGCCCCAGCATTTT.

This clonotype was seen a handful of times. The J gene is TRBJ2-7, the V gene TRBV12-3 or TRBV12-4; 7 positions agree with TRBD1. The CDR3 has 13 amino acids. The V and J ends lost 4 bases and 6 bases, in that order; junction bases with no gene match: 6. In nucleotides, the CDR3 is TGTGCCAGCAGTTCCGCTAACAGGGGCGAGCAGTACTTC. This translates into CASSSANRGEQYF.

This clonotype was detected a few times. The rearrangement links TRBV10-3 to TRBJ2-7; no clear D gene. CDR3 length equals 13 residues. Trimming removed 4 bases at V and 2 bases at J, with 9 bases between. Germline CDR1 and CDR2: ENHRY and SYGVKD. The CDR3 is CAISAQTTYEQYF. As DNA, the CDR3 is TGTGCCATCAGTGCTCAGACAACCTACGAGCAGTACTTC.

CDR3 sequence reads: CASRLRGGGMGWGNEQFF. CDR3 coding DNA: TGTGCCAGCAGGCTCCGCGGCGGGGGGATGGGCTGGGGCAATGAGCAGTTCTTC. The gene calls are TRBV6-2 or TRBV6-3 and TRBJ2-1; TRBD2 matches at 8 bases. CDR1 and CDR2 from the germline V gene are MNHEY and SVGEGT. This CDR3 spans 18 amino acids. Germline trimming cut 6 bases from V and 6 bases from J; bases unmatched to any gene: 19.

The CDR3 bases are TGTGCCAGCAGTCGATGGGACGGAACCTACGAGCAGTACTTC. Protein product: CASSRWDGTYEQYF. The rearrangement uses TRBV6-1 and TRBJ2-7; possibly TRBD1 or TRBD2 for D (5 bases each). The CDR3 has 14 amino acids. The V and J ends lost 5 bases and 2 bases respectively, with 13 bases between them. The V gene's germline CDR1 is MNHNS and CDR2 SASEGT.

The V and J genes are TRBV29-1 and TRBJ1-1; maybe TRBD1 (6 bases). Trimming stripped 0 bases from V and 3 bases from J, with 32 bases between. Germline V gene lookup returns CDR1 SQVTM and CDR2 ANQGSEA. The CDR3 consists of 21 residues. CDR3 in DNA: TGCAGCGTTGAAGATCTCCCGGACAGTTGGGAAGACCCCCTTAAAGACACTGAAGCTTTCTTT. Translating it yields CSVEDLPDSWEDPLKDTEAFF.

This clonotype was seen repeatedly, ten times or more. CDR3 sequence: CASSPPSGAGYGEQFF. CDR3 nucleotide sequence: TGTGCCAGCTCACCACCGTCAGGGGCGGGTTATGGTGAGCAGTTCTTC. The V and J genes are TRBV18 and TRBJ2-1, with a weak D call TRBD1 (6 bases). Germline V lookup: CDR1 KGHSH, CDR2 LQKENI. Trimming took off 0 bases at V and 9 bases at J, with 18 bases between the two ends. The CDR3 covers 16 residues.

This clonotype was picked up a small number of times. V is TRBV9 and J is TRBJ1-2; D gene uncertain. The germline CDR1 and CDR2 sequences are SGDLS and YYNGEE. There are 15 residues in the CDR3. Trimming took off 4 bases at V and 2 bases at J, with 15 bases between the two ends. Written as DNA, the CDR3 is TGTGCCAGCAGCCCCCTGTTGGCGGGGAACTATGGCTACACCTTC. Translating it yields CASSPLLAGNYGYTF.

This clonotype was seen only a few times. The CDR3 here is CSADRDLSYEQYF. In nucleotides, the CDR3 is TGCAGTGCTGATCGGGACTTATCCTACGAGCAGTACTTC. The chain uses TRBV20-1 and TRBJ2-7; possible D gene TRBD2, 6 bases. This CDR3 has 13 amino acids. V dropped 5 bases and J dropped 1 base, with 12 bases sitting between them. The V gene's germline CDR1 is DFQATT and CDR2 SNEGSKA (reference sequence).

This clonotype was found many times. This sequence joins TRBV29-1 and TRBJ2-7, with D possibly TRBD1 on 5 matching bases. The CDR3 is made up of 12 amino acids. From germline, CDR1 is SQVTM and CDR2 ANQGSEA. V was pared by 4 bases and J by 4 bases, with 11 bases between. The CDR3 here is CSVASGPYEQYF. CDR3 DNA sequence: TGCAGCGTTGCCTCAGGGCCGTACGAGCAGTACTTC.

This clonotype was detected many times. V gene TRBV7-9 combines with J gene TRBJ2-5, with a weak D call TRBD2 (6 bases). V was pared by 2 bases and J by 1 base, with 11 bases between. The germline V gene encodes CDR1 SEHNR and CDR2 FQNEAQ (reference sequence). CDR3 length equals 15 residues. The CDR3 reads CASSLFRDFQETQYF. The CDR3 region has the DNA TGTGCCAGCAGCTTATTTAGGGACTTCCAAGAGACCCAGTACTTC.

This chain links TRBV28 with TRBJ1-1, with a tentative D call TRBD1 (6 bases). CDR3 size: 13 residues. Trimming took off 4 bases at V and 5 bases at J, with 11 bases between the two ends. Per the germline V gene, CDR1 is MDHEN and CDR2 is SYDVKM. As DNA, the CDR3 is TGTGCCAGCAGTTCCGGGGGGCGAACTGAAGCTTTCTTT. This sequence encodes CASSSGGRTEAFF.

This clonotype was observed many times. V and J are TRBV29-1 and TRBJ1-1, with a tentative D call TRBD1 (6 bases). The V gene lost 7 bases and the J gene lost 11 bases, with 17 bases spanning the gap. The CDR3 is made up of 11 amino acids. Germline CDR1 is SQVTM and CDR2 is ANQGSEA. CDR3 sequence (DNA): TGCAGCGCCTGGGGGCCCTCTCACGCTTTCTTT. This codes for CSAWGPSHAFF.

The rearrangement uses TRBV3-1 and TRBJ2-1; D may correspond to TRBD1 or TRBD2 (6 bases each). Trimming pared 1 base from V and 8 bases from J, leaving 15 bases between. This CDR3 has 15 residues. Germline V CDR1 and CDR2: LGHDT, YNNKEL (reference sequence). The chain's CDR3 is CASSQGGSGAHEQFF. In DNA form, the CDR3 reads TGTGCCAGCAGCCAAGGAGGTTCGGGGGCCCATGAGCAGTTCTTC.